This T cell receptor (beta chain) was identified in a study of blood T cells in healthy people across ages. It was with a sample-barcoded 5' primer and a J-beta primer mix that a second PCR of roughly 7 to 12 cycles was run. Every single cDNA molecule received a tag from a template-switch adaptor with 12 random nucleotides. From the 5' RACE reads, TCRdb called clonotypes with MiXCR, one entry per CDR3 protein. The sample comprises about 1.5 million distinct CDR3 sequences, roughly 43% of which are singletons, and under 5% rests with the top ten. Donors ranged from roughly 6 to 100 years old and were healthy Caucasians in Russia. Notes on the study in general: For the donors, CMV status was unknown and possibly confounded expanded clonotype changes. Naive T cell percentage and TCR beta diversity correlated strongly.

Remarks on this clonotype: The antigen is unknown.

The TCR originated in a woman between 18 and 29 years old in good health. Specimen: blood.

The CDR3 sequence: CSANIRSKGSRETQYF. DNA for the CDR3: TGCAGTGCTAATATCAGGTCTAAAGGGAGTCGAGAGACCCAGTACTTC. The chain couples TRBV20-1 to TRBJ2-5; D is perhaps TRBD2 (5 bases). The CDR3 loop spans 16 amino acids. Germline values: CDR1 DFQATT, CDR2 SNEGSKA (reference sequence). Between the trimmed V and J ends, which lost 4 bases and 4 bases, there was a span of 22 bases.